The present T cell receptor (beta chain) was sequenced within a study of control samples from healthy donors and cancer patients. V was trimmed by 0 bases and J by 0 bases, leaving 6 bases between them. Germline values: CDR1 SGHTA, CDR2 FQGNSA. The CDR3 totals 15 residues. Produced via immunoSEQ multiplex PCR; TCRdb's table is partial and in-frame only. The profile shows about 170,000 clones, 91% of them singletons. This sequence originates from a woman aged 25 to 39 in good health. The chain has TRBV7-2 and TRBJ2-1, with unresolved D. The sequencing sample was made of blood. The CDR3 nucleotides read TGTGCCAGCAGCTTAGCAGGGCCCTCCTACAATGAGCAGTTCTTC. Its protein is CASSLAGPSYNEQFF.